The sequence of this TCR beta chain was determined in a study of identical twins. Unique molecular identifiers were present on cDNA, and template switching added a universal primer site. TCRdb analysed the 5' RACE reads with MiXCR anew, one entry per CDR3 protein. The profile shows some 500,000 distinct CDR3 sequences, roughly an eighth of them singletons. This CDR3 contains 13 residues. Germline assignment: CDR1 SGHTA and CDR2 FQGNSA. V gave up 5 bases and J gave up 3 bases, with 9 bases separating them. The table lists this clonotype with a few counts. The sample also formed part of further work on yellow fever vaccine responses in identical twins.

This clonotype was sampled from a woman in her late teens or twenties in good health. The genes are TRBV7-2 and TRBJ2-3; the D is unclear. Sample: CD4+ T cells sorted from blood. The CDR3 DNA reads TGTGCCAGCAGCCCTTACTCGACAGATACGCAGTATTTT. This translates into CASSPYSTDTQYF.